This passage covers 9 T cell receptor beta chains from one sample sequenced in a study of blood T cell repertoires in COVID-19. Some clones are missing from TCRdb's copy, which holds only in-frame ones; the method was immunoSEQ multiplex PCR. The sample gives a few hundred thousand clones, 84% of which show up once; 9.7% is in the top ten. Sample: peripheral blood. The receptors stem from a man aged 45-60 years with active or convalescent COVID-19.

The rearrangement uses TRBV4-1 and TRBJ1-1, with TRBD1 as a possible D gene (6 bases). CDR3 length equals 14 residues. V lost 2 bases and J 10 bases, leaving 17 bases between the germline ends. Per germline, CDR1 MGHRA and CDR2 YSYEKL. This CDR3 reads CASSQLGQKFRAFF. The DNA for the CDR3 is TGCGCCAGCAGCCAACTCGGACAGAAATTTCGAGCTTTCTTT.

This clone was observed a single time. The CDR3 DNA follows: TGTGCCAGCTCACCACAAATGTATACAGGAAACACCATATATTTT. Its protein product is CASSPQMYTGNTIYF. The chain is built from TRBV18 and TRBJ1-3; D is ambiguous. Germline V gene lookup returns CDR1 KGHSH and CDR2 LQKENI. The CDR3 consists of 15 residues. Trimming took 1 base from V and 4 from J, leaving 11 bases between them.

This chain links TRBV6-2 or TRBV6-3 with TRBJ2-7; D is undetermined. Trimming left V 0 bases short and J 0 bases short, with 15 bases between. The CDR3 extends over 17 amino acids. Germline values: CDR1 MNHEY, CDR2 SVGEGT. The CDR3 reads CASSYSPWSAPSYEQYF. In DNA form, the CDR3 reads TGTGCCAGCAGTTACTCACCCTGGAGCGCCCCCTCCTACGAGCAGTACTTC.

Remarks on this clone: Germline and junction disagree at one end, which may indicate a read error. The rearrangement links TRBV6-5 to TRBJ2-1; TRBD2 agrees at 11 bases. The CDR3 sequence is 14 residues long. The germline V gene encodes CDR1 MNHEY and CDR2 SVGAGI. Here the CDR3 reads CASSYTPGLAVLLF. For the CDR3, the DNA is TGTGCCAGCAGTTACACACCGGGACTAGCGGTTTTGCTCTTC.

This CDR3 reads CASSLSGGEQFF. The CDR3 coding sequence is TGTGCCAGCAGTCTGAGCGGAGGTGAGCAGTTCTTC. The J gene is TRBJ2-1, the V gene TRBV7-9; D may be TRBD2 (5 bases). V lost 6 bases, J lost 9 bases, and 12 bases lay in between. The V gene's germline CDR1 is SEHNR and CDR2 FQNEAQ (reference sequence). CDR3 length: 12 amino acids.

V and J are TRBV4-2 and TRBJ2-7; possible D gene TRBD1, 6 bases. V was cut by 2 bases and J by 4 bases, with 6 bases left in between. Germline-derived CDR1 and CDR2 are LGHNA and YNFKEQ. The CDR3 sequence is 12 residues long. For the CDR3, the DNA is TGTGCCAGCAGCCAACAGGGGTACGAGCAGTACTTC. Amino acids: CASSQQGYEQYF.

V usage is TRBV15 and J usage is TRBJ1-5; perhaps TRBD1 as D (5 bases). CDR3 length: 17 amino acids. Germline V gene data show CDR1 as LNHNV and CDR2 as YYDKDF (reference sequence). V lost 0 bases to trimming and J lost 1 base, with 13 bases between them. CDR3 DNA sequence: TGTGCCACCAGCAGAGATCGGCCAGGGAAAAGCAATCAGCCCCAGCATTTT. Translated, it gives CATSRDRPGKSNQPQHF.

Here the CDR3 reads CASSPPRTGSRTQYF. The DNA for the CDR3 is TGTGCCAGCAGCCCCCCACGGACAGGGAGTAGGACGCAGTATTTT. The chain employs TRBV11-2 and TRBJ2-3; TRBD1 aligns across 8 bases. CDR1 and CDR2 (germline): SGHAT, FQNNGV. Trimming removed 5 bases from V and 9 bases from J; junction bases left unmatched: 13. CDR3 length equals 15 residues. The variable domain in full, with the rest retrieved from reference TRBV11-2 and TRBJ2-3, is EAGVAQSPRYKIIEKRQSVAFWCNPISGHATLYWYQQILGQGPKLLIQFQNNGVVDDSQLPKDRFSAERLKGVDSTLKIQPAKLEDSAVYLCASSPPRTGSRTQYFGPGTRLTVL.

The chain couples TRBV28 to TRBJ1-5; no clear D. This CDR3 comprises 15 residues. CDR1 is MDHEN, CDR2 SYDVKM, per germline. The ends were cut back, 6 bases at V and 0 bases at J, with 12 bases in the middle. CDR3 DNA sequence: TGTGCCAGCAGGACTACAACGGGTAGCAATCAGCCCCAGCATTTT. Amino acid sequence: CASRTTTGSNQPQHF.